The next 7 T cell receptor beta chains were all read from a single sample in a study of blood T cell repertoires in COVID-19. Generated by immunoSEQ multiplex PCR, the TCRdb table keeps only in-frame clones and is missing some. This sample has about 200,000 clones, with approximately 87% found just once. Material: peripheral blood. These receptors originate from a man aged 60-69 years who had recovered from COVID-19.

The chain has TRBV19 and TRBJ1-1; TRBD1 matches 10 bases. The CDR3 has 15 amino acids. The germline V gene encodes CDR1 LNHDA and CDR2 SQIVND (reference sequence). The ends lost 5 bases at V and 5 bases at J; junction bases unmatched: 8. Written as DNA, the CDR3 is TGTGCCAGTAGTGGTCGGGACAGGGGTTTTACTGAAGCTTTCTTT. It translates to CASSGRDRGFTEAFF.

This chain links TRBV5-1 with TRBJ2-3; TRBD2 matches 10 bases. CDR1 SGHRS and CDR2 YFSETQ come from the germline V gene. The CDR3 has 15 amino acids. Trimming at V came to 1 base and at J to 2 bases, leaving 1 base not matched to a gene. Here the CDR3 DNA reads TGCGCCAGCAGCTTGACTAGCGGGACCACAGATACGCAGTATTTT. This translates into CASSLTSGTTDTQYF.

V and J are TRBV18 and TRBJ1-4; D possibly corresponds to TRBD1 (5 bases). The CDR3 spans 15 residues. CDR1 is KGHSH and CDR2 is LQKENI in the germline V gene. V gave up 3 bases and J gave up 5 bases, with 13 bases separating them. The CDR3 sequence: CASSPGGSGNEKLFF. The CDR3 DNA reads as TGTGCCAGCTCACCGGGGGGAAGTGGGAATGAAAAACTGTTTTTT.

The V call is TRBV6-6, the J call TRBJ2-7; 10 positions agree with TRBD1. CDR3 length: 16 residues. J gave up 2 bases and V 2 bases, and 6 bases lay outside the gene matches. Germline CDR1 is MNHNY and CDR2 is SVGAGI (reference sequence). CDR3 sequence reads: CASSYPGTGAPYEQYF. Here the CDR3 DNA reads TGTGCCAGCAGTTACCCCGGGACAGGGGCCCCCTACGAGCAGTACTTC.

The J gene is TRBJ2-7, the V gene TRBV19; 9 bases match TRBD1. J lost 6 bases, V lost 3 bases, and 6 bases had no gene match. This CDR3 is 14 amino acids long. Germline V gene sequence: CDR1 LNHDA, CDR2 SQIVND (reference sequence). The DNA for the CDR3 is TGTGCCAGTAGTATGGGACAGGGAGTCCGCGAGCAGTACTTC. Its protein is CASSMGQGVREQYF.

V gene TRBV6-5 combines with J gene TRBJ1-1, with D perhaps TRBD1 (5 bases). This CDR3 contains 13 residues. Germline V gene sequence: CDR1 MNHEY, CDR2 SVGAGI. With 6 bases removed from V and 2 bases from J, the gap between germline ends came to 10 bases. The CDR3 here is CASRAGPNTEAFF. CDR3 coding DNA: TGTGCCAGCAGGGCAGGGCCTAACACTGAAGCTTTCTTT.

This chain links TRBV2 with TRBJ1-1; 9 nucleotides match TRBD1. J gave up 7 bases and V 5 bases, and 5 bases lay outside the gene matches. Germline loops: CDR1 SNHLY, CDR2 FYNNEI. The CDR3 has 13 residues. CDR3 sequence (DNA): TGTGCCAGCAGTAGAACAGGGGGCAGTGAAGCTTTCTTT. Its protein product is CASSRTGGSEAFF.